This entry concerns a single T cell receptor beta chain. Original methodology: Amplification of reference gene primers was used by the study to estimate nucleated cell counts. The data were produced by immunoSEQ multiplex PCR, yet TCRdb's version contains in-frame clones alone and is incomplete. V, J and clone size are taken as reported in that table, and D and trimming were inferred from the DNA itself. Of 430,000 or so clones listed, around 89% are singletons. Cohort assignment relied on participant-reported clinical history. The sample comes from a study of blood T cell repertoires in COVID-19. Trimming removed 3 bases from V and 6 bases from J; junction bases left unmatched: 10. Germline values: CDR1 DFQATT, CDR2 SNEGSKA (reference sequence). The CDR3 consists of 15 residues.

The J gene is TRBJ1-5, the V gene TRBV20-1, with 8 nucleotides matching TRBD1. Material: PBMCs or T cells enriched from blood (not recorded which). The sequence came from a woman aged 40 to 50 who had recovered from COVID-19. DNA of the CDR3: TGCAGTGCTAGTTGGGGTACAGGGACAGGTCAGCCCCAGCATTTT. The encoded protein is CSASWGTGTGQPQHF.